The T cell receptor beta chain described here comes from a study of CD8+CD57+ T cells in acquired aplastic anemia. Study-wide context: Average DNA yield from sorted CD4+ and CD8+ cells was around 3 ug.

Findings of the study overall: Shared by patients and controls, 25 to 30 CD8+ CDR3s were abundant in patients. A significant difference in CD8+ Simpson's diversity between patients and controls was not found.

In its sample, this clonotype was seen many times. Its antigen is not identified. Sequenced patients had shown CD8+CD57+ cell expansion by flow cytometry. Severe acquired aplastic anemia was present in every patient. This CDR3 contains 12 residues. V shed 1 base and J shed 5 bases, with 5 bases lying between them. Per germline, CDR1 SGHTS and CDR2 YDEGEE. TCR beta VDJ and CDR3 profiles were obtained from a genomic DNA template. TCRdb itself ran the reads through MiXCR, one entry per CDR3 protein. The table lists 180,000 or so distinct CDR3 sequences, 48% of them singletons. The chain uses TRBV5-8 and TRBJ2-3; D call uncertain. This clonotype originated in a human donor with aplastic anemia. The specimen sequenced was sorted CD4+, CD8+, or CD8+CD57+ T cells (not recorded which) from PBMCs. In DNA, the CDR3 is TGTGCCAGCAGCTTGTTTTTAGATACGCAGTATTTT. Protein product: CASSLFLDTQYF.